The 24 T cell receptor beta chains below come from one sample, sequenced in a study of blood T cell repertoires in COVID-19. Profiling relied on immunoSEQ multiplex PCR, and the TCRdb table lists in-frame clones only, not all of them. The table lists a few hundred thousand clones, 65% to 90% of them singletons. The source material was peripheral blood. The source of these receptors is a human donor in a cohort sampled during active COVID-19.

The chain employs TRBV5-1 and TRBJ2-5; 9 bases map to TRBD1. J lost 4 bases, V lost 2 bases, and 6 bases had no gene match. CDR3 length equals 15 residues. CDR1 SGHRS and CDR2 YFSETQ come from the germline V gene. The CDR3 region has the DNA TGCGCCAGCAGCTTACAGGGGGCCACAGCAGAGACCCAGTACTTC. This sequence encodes CASSLQGATAETQYF.

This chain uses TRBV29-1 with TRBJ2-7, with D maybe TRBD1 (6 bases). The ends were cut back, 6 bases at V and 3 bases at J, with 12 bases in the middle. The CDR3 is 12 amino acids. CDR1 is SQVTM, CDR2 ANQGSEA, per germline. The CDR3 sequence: CSVGDRRYEQYF. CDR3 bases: TGCAGCGTAGGTGACAGGCGCTACGAGCAGTACTTC.

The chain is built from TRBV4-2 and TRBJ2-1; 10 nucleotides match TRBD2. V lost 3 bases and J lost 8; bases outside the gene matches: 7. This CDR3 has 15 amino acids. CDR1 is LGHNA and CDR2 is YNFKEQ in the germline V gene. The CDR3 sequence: CASSQGLAGVHEQFF. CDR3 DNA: TGTGCCAGCAGCCAGGGGCTAGCGGGAGTTCATGAGCAGTTCTTC.

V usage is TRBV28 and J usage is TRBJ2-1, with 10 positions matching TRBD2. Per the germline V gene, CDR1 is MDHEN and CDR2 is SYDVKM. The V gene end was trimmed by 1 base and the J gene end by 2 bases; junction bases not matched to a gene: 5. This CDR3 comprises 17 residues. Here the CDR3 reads CASSLFTSGTTYNEQFF. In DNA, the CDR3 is TGTGCCAGCAGTTTATTCACTAGCGGGACTACCTACAATGAGCAGTTCTTC.

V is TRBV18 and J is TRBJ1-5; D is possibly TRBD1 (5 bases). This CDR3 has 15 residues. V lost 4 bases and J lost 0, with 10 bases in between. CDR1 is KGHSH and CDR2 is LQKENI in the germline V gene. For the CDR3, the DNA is TGTGCCAGCTCACTCACAGACAGTAGCAATCAGCCCCAGCATTTT. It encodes CASSLTDSSNQPQHF.

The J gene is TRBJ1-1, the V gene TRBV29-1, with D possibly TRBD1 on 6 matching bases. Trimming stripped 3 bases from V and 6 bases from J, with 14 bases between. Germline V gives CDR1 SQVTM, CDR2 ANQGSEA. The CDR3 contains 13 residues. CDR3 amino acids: CSVERQGLAEAFF. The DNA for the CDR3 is TGCAGCGTTGAGAGGCAGGGGCTGGCTGAAGCTTTCTTT.

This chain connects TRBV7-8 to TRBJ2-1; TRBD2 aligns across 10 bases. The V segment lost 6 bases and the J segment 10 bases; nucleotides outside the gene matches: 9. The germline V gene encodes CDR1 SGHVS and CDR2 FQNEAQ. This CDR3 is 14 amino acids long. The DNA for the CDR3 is TGTGCCAGCAGGGGAAGCGGGAGGGCCGGCGAGCAGTTCTTC. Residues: CASRGSGRAGEQFF. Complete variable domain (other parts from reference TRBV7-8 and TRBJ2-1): GAGVSQSPRYKVAKRGQDVALRCDPISGHVSLFWYQQALGQGPEFLTYFQNEAQLDKSGLPSDRFFAERPEGSVSTLKIQRTQQEDSAVYLCASRGSGRAGEQFFGPGTRLTVL.

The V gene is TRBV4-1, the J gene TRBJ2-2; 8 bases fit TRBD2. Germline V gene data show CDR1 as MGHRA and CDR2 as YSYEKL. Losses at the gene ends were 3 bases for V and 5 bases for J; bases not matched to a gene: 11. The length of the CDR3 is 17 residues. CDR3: CASSHPRAGVWTGELFF. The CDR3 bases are TGCGCCAGCAGCCACCCCCGAGCGGGAGTATGGACCGGGGAGCTGTTTTTT.

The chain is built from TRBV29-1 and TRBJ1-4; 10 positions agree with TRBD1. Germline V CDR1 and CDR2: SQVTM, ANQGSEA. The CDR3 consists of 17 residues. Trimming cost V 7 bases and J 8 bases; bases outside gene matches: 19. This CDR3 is CSAAPKGTGTGAEKLFF. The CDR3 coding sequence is TGCAGCGCTGCGCCGAAGGGGACCGGGACAGGGGCCGAAAAACTGTTTTTT. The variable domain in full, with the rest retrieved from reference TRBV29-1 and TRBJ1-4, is SAVISQKPSRDICQRGTSLTIQCQVDSQVTMMFWYRQQPGQSLTLIATANQGSEATYESGFVIDKFPISRPNLTFSTLTVSNMSPEDSSIYLCSAAPKGTGTGAEKLFFGSGTQLSVL.

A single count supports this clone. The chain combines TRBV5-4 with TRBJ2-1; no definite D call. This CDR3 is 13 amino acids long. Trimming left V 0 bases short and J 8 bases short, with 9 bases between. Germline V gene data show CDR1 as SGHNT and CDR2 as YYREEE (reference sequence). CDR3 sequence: CASSLAQIDEQFF. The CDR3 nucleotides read TGTGCCAGCAGCTTGGCCCAAATTGATGAGCAGTTCTTC.

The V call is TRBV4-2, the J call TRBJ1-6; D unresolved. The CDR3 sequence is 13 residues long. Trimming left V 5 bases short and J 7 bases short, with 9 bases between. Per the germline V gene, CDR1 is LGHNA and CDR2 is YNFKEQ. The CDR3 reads CASSVGLNSPLHF. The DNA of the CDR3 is TGTGCCAGCAGCGTCGGTCTAAATTCACCCCTCCACTTT.

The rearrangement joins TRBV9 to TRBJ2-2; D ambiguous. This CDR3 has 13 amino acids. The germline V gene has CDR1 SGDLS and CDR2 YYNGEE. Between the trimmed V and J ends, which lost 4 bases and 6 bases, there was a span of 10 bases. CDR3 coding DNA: TGTGCCAGCAGCTCCTCCGTCCCCGGGGAGCTGTTTTTT. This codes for CASSSSVPGELFF.

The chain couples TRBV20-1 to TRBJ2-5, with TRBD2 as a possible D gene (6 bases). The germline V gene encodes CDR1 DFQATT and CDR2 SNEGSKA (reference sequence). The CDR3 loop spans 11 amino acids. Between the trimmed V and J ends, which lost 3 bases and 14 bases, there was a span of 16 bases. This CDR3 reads CSARRVGTAYF. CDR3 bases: TGCAGTGCTAGGCGGGTCGGGACTGCTTACTTC.

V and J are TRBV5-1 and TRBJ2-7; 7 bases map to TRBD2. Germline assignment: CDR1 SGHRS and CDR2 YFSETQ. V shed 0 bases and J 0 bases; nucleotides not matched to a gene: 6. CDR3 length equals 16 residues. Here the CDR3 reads CASSLEGSGHSYEQYF. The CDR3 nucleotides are TGCGCCAGCAGCTTGGAGGGTAGCGGGCACTCCTACGAGCAGTACTTC. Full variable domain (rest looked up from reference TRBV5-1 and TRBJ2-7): KAGVTQTPRYLIKTRGQQVTLSCSPISGHRSVSWYQQTPGQGLQFLFEYFSETQRNKGNFPGRFSGRQFSNSRSEMNVSTLELGDSALYLCASSLEGSGHSYEQYFGPGTRLTVT.

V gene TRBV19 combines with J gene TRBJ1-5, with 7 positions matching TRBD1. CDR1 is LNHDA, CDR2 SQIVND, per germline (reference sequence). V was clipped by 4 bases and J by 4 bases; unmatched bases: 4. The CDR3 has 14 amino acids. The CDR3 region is CASSTDRLNQPQHF. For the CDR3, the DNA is TGTGCCAGTAGTACGGACAGGCTGAATCAGCCCCAGCATTTT.

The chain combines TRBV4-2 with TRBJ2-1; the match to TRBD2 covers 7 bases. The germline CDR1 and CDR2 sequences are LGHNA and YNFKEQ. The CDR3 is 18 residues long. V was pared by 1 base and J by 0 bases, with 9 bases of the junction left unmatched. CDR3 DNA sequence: TGTGCCAGCAGCCAAGTAGTCTCTGGCGGGAGCTCCTACAATGAGCAGTTCTTC. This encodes CASSQVVSGGSSYNEQFF.

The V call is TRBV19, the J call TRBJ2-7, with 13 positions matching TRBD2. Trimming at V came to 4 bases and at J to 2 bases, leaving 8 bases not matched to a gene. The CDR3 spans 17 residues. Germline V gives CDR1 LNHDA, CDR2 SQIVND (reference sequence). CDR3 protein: CASSRTSGSGSPYEQYF. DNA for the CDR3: TGTGCCAGTAGTAGGACTAGCGGGAGTGGGTCCCCCTACGAGCAGTACTTC.

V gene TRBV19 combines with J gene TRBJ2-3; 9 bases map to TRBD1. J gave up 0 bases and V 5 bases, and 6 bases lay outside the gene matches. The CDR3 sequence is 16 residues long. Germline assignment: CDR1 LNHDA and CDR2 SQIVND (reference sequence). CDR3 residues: CASSRGTGISTDTQYF. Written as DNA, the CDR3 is TGTGCCAGTAGTCGGGGGACAGGGATCAGCACAGATACGCAGTATTTT.

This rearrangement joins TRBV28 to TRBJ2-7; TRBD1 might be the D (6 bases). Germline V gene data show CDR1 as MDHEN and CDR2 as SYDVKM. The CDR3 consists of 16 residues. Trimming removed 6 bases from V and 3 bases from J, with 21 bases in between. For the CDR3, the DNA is TGTGCCAGCAGGCTCCCCGCAGGGGAGAAAAGCTACGAGCAGTACTTC. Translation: CASRLPAGEKSYEQYF.

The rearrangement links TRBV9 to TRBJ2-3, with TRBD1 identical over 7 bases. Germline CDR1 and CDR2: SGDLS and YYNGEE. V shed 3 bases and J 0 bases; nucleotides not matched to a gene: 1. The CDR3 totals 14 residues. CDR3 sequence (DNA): TGTGCCAGCAGCGGGACAGGTAGCACAGATACGCAGTATTTT. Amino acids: CASSGTGSTDTQYF.

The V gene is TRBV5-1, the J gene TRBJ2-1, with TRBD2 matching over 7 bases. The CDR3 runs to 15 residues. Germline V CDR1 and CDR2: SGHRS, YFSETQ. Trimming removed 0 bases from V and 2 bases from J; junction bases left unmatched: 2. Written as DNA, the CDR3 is TGCGCCAGCAGCTTGGAAGGACTAGCCTACAATGAGCAGTTCTTC. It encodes CASSLEGLAYNEQFF. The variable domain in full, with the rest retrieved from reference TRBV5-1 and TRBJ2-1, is KAGVTQTPRYLIKTRGQQVTLSCSPISGHRSVSWYQQTPGQGLQFLFEYFSETQRNKGNFPGRFSGRQFSNSRSEMNVSTLELGDSALYLCASSLEGLAYNEQFFGPGTRLTVL.

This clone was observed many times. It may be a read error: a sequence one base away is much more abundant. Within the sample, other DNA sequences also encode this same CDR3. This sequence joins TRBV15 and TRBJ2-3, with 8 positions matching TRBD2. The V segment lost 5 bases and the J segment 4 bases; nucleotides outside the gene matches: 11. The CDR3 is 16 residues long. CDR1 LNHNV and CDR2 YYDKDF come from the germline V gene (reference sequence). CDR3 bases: TGTGCCACCAGCGGGGGTCGGGGGGGGGAAGCAGATACGCAGTATTTT. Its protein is CATSGGRGGEADTQYF. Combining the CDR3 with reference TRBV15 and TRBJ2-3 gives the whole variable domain DAMVIQNPRYQVTQFGKPVTLSCSQTLNHNVMYWYQQKSSQAPKLLFHYYDKDFNNEADTPDNFQSRRPNTSFCFLDIRSPGLGDTAMYLCATSGGRGGEADTQYFGPGTRLTVL.

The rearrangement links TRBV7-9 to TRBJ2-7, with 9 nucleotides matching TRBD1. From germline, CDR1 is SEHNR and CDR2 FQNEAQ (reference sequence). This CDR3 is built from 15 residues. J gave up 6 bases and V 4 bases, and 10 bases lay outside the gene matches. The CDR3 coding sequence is TGTGCCAGCAGCTCATCGGACAGGGGCAGGGGCGAGCAGTACTTC. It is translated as CASSSSDRGRGEQYF. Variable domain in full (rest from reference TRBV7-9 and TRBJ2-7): DTGVSQNPRHKITKRGQNVTFRCDPISEHNRLYWYRQTLGQGPEFLTYFQNEAQLEKSRLLSDRFSAERPKGSFSTLEIQRTEQGDSAMYLCASSSSDRGRGEQYFGPGTRLTVT.

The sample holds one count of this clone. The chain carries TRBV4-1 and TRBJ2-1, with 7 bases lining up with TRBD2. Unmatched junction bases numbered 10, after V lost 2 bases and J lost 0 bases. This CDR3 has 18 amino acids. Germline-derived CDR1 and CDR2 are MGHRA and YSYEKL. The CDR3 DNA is TGCGCCAGCAGCCAACCTCGACTAGCAGCGAGCTCCTACAATGAGCAGTTCTTC. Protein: CASSQPRLAASSYNEQFF.